What follows are 18 T cell receptor beta chains derived from one specimen sequenced in a study of Ad26.COV2.S vaccination and SARS-CoV-2 variants. TCRdb's table, derived via immunoSEQ multiplex PCR, lists solely in-frame clones and lacks some. This sample has some 400,000 clones, with about 89% found just once. Stated treatment: roughly 19 received Ad26.COV2.S at low or high dose, single or two shots; 5 received placebo; per-sample allocation not given. The study sampled participants on day 63 after the first vaccine or placebo injection. Sequenced material: peripheral blood, taken in a trial of Ad26.COV2.S vaccine versus placebo. The receptors shown here come from a person aged 18-65 years who received the Ad26.COV2.S COVID-19 vaccine or a placebo.

The chain is built from TRBV10-3 and TRBJ2-2; no reliable D call. There are 13 residues in the CDR3. V was shortened by 3 bases and J by 4 bases, with 6 bases between the two germline ends. Germline V gene data show CDR1 as ENHRY and CDR2 as SYGVKD. As DNA, the CDR3 is TGTGCCATCAGTGATTCCCTCACCGGGGAGCTGTTTTTT. Protein sequence: CAISDSLTGELFF.

This chain joins TRBV5-1 and TRBJ2-1; 10 bases are shared with TRBD2. CDR1 SGHRS and CDR2 YFSETQ come from the germline V gene. CDR3 length: 16 amino acids. The trim removed 0 bases at V and 5 bases at J, leaving 5 bases unmatched. The CDR3 sequence: CASSLEASGRNNEQFF. In DNA form, the CDR3 reads TGCGCCAGCAGCTTGGAGGCTAGCGGGAGAAACAATGAGCAGTTCTTC.

This clone appeared a single time. The rearrangement uses TRBV6-5 and TRBJ2-2; no firm D call. The V gene lost 7 bases and the J gene lost 3 bases, with 9 bases spanning the gap. The CDR3 is 13 residues long. CDR1 and CDR2 from the germline V gene are MNHEY and SVGAGI. CDR3 DNA: TGTGCCAGCAACCAAAGGTACACCGGGGAGCTGTTTTTT. Translation gives CASNQRYTGELFF.

This rearrangement joins TRBV24-1 to TRBJ2-7; D might be TRBD1 (7 bases). The germline CDR1 and CDR2 sequences are KGHDR and SFDVKD. Trimming stripped 4 bases from V and 1 base from J, with 13 bases between. The CDR3 consists of 15 residues. The chain's CDR3 is CATSEGQRASYEQYF. CDR3 DNA sequence: TGTGCCACCAGTGAGGGACAGCGGGCTTCCTACGAGCAGTACTTC.

This chain joins TRBV27 and TRBJ2-1; D is unresolved. This CDR3 region has 13 residues. V was clipped by 6 bases and J by 1 base, with 7 bases between them. Per germline, CDR1 MNHEY and CDR2 SMNVEV (reference sequence). The CDR3 spells CASSAFSYNEQFF. The DNA for the CDR3 is TGTGCCAGCAGCGCCTTTTCCTACAATGAGCAGTTCTTC.

J is TRBJ2-7 and V is TRBV19, with TRBD1 matching 7 bases. The CDR3 length is 18 residues. The junction had 16 bases not matched to a gene; V was cut back by 4 bases and J by 1 base. Germline V CDR1 and CDR2: LNHDA, SQIVND (reference sequence). CDR3 DNA: TGTGCCAGTAGTACAGGGGGACAGTTACTCTTTCCGTCCTACGAGCAGTACTTC. Amino acids: CASSTGGQLLFPSYEQYF.

The V call is TRBV5-1, the J call TRBJ2-2; D remains unclear. The CDR3 contains 12 residues. Trimming removed 4 bases at V and 4 bases at J, with 5 bases between. Germline CDR1 SGHRS, CDR2 YFSETQ. The CDR3 is CASSKSTGELFF. DNA of the CDR3: TGCGCCAGCAGCAAGAGCACCGGGGAGCTGTTTTTT.

This clone has a single count. The chain carries TRBV5-4 and TRBJ2-2; 8 positions agree with TRBD2. The CDR3 contains 16 residues. Trimming removed 4 bases from V and 1 base from J; junction bases left unmatched: 6. Germline V CDR1 and CDR2: SGHNT, YYREEE (reference sequence). CDR3 DNA: TGTGCCAGCAGCCGGGGACTAGTTAAGAACACCGGGGAGCTGTTTTTT. It codes for CASSRGLVKNTGELFF.

V gene TRBV28 combines with J gene TRBJ1-4; D not certain. V gave up 5 bases and J gave up 0 bases, with 10 bases separating them. The germline CDR1 and CDR2 sequences are MDHEN and SYDVKM. The CDR3 is 15 residues long. The CDR3 spells CASSRQPSTNEKLFF. The DNA for the CDR3 is TGTGCCAGCAGTCGTCAGCCCTCAACTAATGAAAAACTGTTTTTT.

CDR3 nucleotides: TGTGCCAGCAGTTCGCTTGGGACAGCCCTAGGGTATGGCTACACCTTC. Its translation: CASSSLGTALGYGYTF. The genes are TRBV28 and TRBJ1-2, with 7 bases lining up with TRBD1. Losses at the gene ends were 4 bases for V and 5 bases for J; bases not matched to a gene: 13. The CDR3 covers 16 residues. Germline-derived CDR1 and CDR2 are MDHEN and SYDVKM.

The chain carries TRBV4-3 and TRBJ2-1; the D gene is possibly TRBD2 (5 bases). The germline gives CDR1 LGHNA, CDR2 YSLEER. Trimming stripped 4 bases from V and 5 bases from J, with 15 bases between. CDR3 length equals 15 residues. The CDR3 sequence: CASSRGEGRDNEQFF. In DNA, the CDR3 is TGCGCCAGCAGCCGAGGCGAGGGAAGGGACAATGAGCAGTTCTTC.

This clone was seen a single time. The chain joins TRBV5-1 to TRBJ2-5, with D unclear. Germline CDR1 reads SGHRS; CDR2 reads YFSETQ. CDR3 size: 17 residues. V was cut by 5 bases and J by 5 bases, with 25 bases left in between. Here the CDR3 DNA reads TGCGCCAGCAGTTCAATTCCCGACTGGTTTCGATTGGAGACCCAGTACTTC. Its translation is CASSSIPDWFRLETQYF.

The rearrangement joins TRBV24-1 to TRBJ2-5; D call uncertain. Per the germline V gene, CDR1 is KGHDR and CDR2 is SFDVKD. This CDR3 has 13 amino acids. Trimming stripped 1 base from V and 4 bases from J, with 6 bases between. CDR3 amino acids: CATSDLMSETQYF. For the CDR3, the DNA is TGTGCCACCAGTGATTTAATGTCAGAGACCCAGTACTTC.

The chain uses TRBV6-5 and TRBJ1-6, with 9 positions matching TRBD1. Unmatched junction bases numbered 7, after V lost 8 bases and J lost 5 bases. The germline gives CDR1 MNHEY, CDR2 SVGAGI. This CDR3 contains 15 residues. Here the CDR3 reads CASRSGQGNNSPLHF. The CDR3 DNA is TGTGCCAGCCGTTCCGGACAGGGGAATAATTCACCCCTCCACTTT.

This clone qualifies as medium-sized. The chain links TRBV6-2 or TRBV6-3 to TRBJ2-7; D may match TRBD1 or TRBD2 (5 bases each). Germline CDR1 reads MNHEY; CDR2 reads SVGEGT. Between the trimmed V and J ends, which lost 0 bases and 6 bases, there was a span of 21 bases. The CDR3 spans 17 residues. The CDR3 DNA follows: TGTGCCAGCAGTTACTCGAGCACTAGAAGGGGTGCGGCCGAGCAGTACTTC. Its protein is CASSYSSTRRGAAEQYF.

This chain joins TRBV28 and TRBJ1-1, with TRBD1 identical over 7 bases. CDR3 length: 14 residues. V dropped 5 bases and J dropped 4; count of bases not matched to a gene: 7. From germline, CDR1 is MDHEN and CDR2 SYDVKM. The CDR3 reads CASSAGGIGTEAFF. The DNA of the CDR3 is TGTGCCAGCAGTGCAGGGGGTATCGGCACTGAAGCTTTCTTT. The entire variable domain, with the rest obtained from reference TRBV28 and TRBJ1-1, is as follows: DVKVTQSSRYLVKRTGEKVFLECVQDMDHENMFWYRQDPGLGLRLIYFSYDVKMKEKGDIPEGYSVSREKKERFSLILESASTNQTSMYLCASSAGGIGTEAFFGQGTRLTVV.

The V gene is TRBV27, the J gene TRBJ2-1; TRBD1 matches 9 bases. With V trimmed by 6 bases and J by 2 bases, 2 bases remained unmatched. CDR3 size: 14 residues. Germline values: CDR1 MNHEY, CDR2 SMNVEV (reference sequence). The chain's CDR3 is CASSRDRAYNEQFF. CDR3 DNA sequence: TGTGCCAGCAGCCGGGACAGGGCCTACAATGAGCAGTTCTTC.

A single count supports this clone. The chain uses TRBV21-1 and TRBJ2-7; TRBD1, the table's D call, was not compared with the DNA. TRBV21-1 is flagged as a pseudogene. This CDR3 has 16 amino acids. DNA for the CDR3: TGTGCCAGCAGCGACCGACAGGGCAGAAGCTCCTACGAGCAGTACTTC. As protein: CASSDRQGRSSYEQYF.